A single sample gave rise to the 17 T cell receptor beta chains below, sequenced in a study of beta chain features in type 1 diabetes. General study points: Moderate but significant shortening of TCRB CDR3s was recorded in all four CD4+ subsets from Type 1 diabetes patients.

TCRB transcripts that were expressed got sequenced, as all of the isolated RNA had been reverse transcribed. Only in-frame clones appear in the TCRdb table, and some are missing; sequencing was by immunoSEQ multiplex PCR. This sample has some 330,000 clones; roughly 12% occur once, and the top ten carry about 0.01%. What these receptors recognize is not known. Input material: naive CD4+ T cells from blood. The receptors were gathered from a woman between 18 and 29 years old with type 1 diabetes.

The table lists this clone with a few counts. V and J are TRBV5-1 and TRBJ2-3, with 13 bases fitting TRBD2. The CDR3 has 17 residues. The V and J ends lost 0 bases and 2 bases, in that order; junction bases with no gene match: 3. The V gene's germline CDR1 is SGHRS and CDR2 YFSETQ. CDR3 in DNA: TGCGCCAGCAGCTTGGCCGGACTAGCGGGAGCCACAGATACGCAGTATTTT. Amino acid sequence: CASSLAGLAGATDTQYF.

This clone was recorded a few times. This CDR3 is CASSTRDEQFF. The CDR3 bases are TGTGCCAGCAGCACGCGCGATGAGCAGTTCTTC. The J gene is TRBJ2-1, the V gene TRBV11-3; D is ambiguous. Trimming took off 5 bases at V and 8 bases at J, with 7 bases between the two ends. In germline, CDR1 is SGHNT, CDR2 YENEEA. CDR3 length equals 11 residues.

In nucleotides, the CDR3 is TGTGCCAGCAGCCCCCCAGCGAGTTATGGCTACACCTTC. Translated: CASSPPASYGYTF. This rearrangement joins TRBV5-6 to TRBJ1-2; no firm D call. Trimming pared 4 bases from V and 5 bases from J, leaving 12 bases between. From germline, CDR1 is SGHDT and CDR2 YYEEEE. This CDR3 has 13 residues.

The DNA of the CDR3 is TGTGCCAGTAATACAGTTCTCGGCGAAAAACTGTTTTTT. Translation gives CASNTVLGEKLFF. The chain joins TRBV19 to TRBJ1-4; D is ambiguous. Germline lookup yields CDR1 LNHDA and CDR2 SQIVND (reference sequence). V was clipped by 7 bases and J by 8 bases, with 14 bases between them. The CDR3 runs to 13 residues.

The chain couples TRBV19 to TRBJ1-5; TRBD1 aligns across 10 bases. Germline CDR1 LNHDA, CDR2 SQIVND (reference sequence). This CDR3 comprises 15 residues. With 10 bases clipped from V and 2 bases from J, the junction kept 8 bases outside the gene matches. The CDR3 region has the DNA TGTGCCACCTATCCCGGGACAGGGGGCAATCAGCCCCAGCATTTT. Its protein product is CATYPGTGGNQPQHF.

The V gene is TRBV14, the J gene TRBJ1-2; perhaps TRBD1 as D (6 bases). V lost 5 bases and J 5 bases, leaving 18 bases between the germline ends. CDR1 and CDR2 from the germline V gene are SGHDN and FVKESK. This CDR3 is built from 15 residues. The DNA of the CDR3 is TGTGCCAGCAGCGCCCTGGACAGAGAGTTATATGGCTACACCTTC. Translating it yields CASSALDRELYGYTF.

This clone was counted a few times. The chain combines TRBV9 with TRBJ2-1; TRBD1 is a possible D gene (5 bases). The germline CDR1 and CDR2 sequences are SGDLS and YYNGEE. Trimming took off 5 bases at V and 4 bases at J, with 16 bases between the two ends. The CDR3 loop spans 15 amino acids. The CDR3 bases are TGTGCCAGCAGACCCACGTGGTCAGGGTACAATGAGCAGTTCTTC. Translation gives CASRPTWSGYNEQFF.

This sequence joins TRBV7-2 and TRBJ2-3; unclear D gene. Germline loops: CDR1 SGHTA, CDR2 FQGNSA. V was shortened by 4 bases and J by 3 bases, with 11 bases between the two germline ends. This CDR3 is 14 amino acids long. DNA for the CDR3: TGTGCCAGCAGCTCGGCCCAGGCAACAGATACGCAGTATTTT. It encodes CASSSAQATDTQYF.

This clone was seen more than once but under ten times. The chain recombines TRBV5-6 with TRBJ2-1; TRBD2 aligns across 7 bases. This CDR3 spans 14 amino acids. Germline lookup yields CDR1 SGHDT and CDR2 YYEEEE. Unmatched junction bases numbered 10, after V lost 4 bases and J lost 9 bases. The CDR3 DNA reads as TGTGCCAGCAGCCTCGGGACTAAAGTTGTTGAGCAGTTCTTC. As protein: CASSLGTKVVEQFF.

The CDR3 loop reads CASSFVGADTEAFF. For the CDR3, the DNA is TGTGCCAGCAGCTTCGTGGGCGCTGACACTGAAGCTTTCTTT. J is TRBJ1-1 and V is TRBV7-8; D gene ambiguous. Germline CDR1 and CDR2: SGHVS and FQNEAQ. V lost 3 bases and J 3 bases, leaving 11 bases between the germline ends. The CDR3 sequence is 14 residues long.

This chain links TRBV9 with TRBJ2-7; 14 positions match TRBD2. There are 15 residues in the CDR3. Germline V lookup: CDR1 SGDLS, CDR2 YYNGEE. Trimming cost V 4 bases and J 4 bases; bases outside gene matches: 4. The CDR3 nucleotides are TGTGCCAGCAGCCCGGGACTAGCGGGGGCTTACGAGCAGTACTTC. This encodes CASSPGLAGAYEQYF.

This clone appeared a few times. The V call is TRBV19, the J call TRBJ1-5; TRBD1 agrees at 9 bases. V dropped 6 bases and J dropped 0; count of bases not matched to a gene: 3. The germline CDR1 and CDR2 sequences are LNHDA and SQIVND (reference sequence). This CDR3 is built from 15 residues. The DNA for the CDR3 is TGTGCCAGTAGATGGACAGGGGATAGCAATCAGCCCCAGCATTTT. The encoded protein is CASRWTGDSNQPQHF. Together with reference TRBV19 and TRBJ1-5, the CDR3 gives the full variable domain: DGGITQSPKYLFRKEGQNVTLSCEQNLNHDAMYWYRQDPGQGLRLIYYSQIVNDFQKGDIAEGYSVSREKKESFPLTVTSAQKNPTAFYLCASRWTGDSNQPQHFGDGTRLSIL.

J is TRBJ2-2 and V is TRBV7-2, with 9 bases that match TRBD2. Germline V gene lookup returns CDR1 SGHTA and CDR2 FQGNSA. This CDR3 spans 17 amino acids. V lost 5 bases and J lost 5; bases outside the gene matches: 12. The CDR3 bases are TGTGCCAGCAGCGCCCCGGGCGGGAGGGCCCGGACCGGGGAGCTGTTTTTT. Translating gives CASSAPGGRARTGELFF.

In its sample, this clone was seen a few times. The chain combines TRBV4-3 with TRBJ2-1, with D possibly matching TRBD2 (6 bases). Germline loops: CDR1 LGHNA, CDR2 YSLEER. The CDR3 has 15 residues. Trimming shortened V by 4 bases and J by 7 bases, and 17 bases separated the two germline ends. In DNA, the CDR3 is TGCGCCAGCAGCCGTCAGACTAGTGCGGCTAATGAGCAGTTCTTC. This translates into CASSRQTSAANEQFF.

The CDR3 DNA follows: TGCGCCAGCAGCTTGGGGCTGAACAATGAGCAGTTCTTC. Its protein product is CASSLGLNNEQFF. The chain employs TRBV5-1 and TRBJ2-1; D gene unclear. Between the trimmed V and J ends, which lost 0 bases and 5 bases, there was a span of 6 bases. CDR1 SGHRS and CDR2 YFSETQ come from the germline V gene. The CDR3 loop spans 13 amino acids.

This clone was recorded a few times. This chain joins TRBV2 and TRBJ2-1, with 9 bases aligning to TRBD1. The trim removed 9 bases at V and 8 bases at J, leaving 8 bases unmatched. CDR1 and CDR2 (germline): SNHLY, FYNNEI. The CDR3 sequence is 13 residues long. The chain's CDR3 is CASTRGQGDEQFF. DNA for the CDR3: TGTGCCAGTACAAGGGGACAGGGCGATGAGCAGTTCTTC.

This clone came up a few times. The V and J genes are TRBV6-5 and TRBJ1-3; the D is unclear. V was cut by 0 bases and J by 2 bases, with 11 bases left in between. This CDR3 comprises 16 residues. Germline loops: CDR1 MNHEY, CDR2 SVGAGI. CDR3 DNA sequence: TGTGCCAGCAGTTACTCCGGGAGCGGGGCTGGAAACACCATATATTTT. It encodes CASSYSGSGAGNTIYF.